These 28 T cell receptor beta chains came from one sample sequenced in a study of cytomegalovirus exposure and HLA in healthy donors. Assay: immunoSEQ multiplex PCR; the TCRdb copy retains only in-frame clones and omits some. Among fewer than 120,000 clones listed, 88% were seen once. The sample was PBMCs. Every receptor here comes from a young woman in good health and CMV-seropositive.

The chain links TRBV7-9 to TRBJ2-5, with a possible D match to TRBD2 (6 bases). V was shortened by 1 base and J by 2 bases, with 11 bases between the two germline ends. Germline CDR1 and CDR2: SEHNR and FQNEAQ (reference sequence). The CDR3 runs to 15 residues. CDR3: CASSLGPRGQETQYF. CDR3 in DNA: TGTGCCAGCAGCTTAGGTCCCCGGGGGCAAGAGACCCAGTACTTC.

The V call is TRBV11-2, the J call TRBJ2-7; D remains unclear. Between the trimmed V and J ends, which lost 1 base and 4 bases, there was a span of 8 bases. The CDR3 has 13 amino acids. Germline V gene sequence: CDR1 SGHAT, CDR2 FQNNGV. In DNA, the CDR3 is TGTGCCAGCAGCTTAGCCCAGAATTACGAGCAGTACTTC. Translating gives CASSLAQNYEQYF.

The chain recombines TRBV27 with TRBJ2-7, with D tentatively TRBD2 (5 bases). Germline CDR1 and CDR2: MNHEY and SMNVEV (reference sequence). This CDR3 is built from 15 residues. Trimming took 2 bases from V and 3 from J, leaving 14 bases between them. The CDR3 spells CASSLNGEGFYEQYF. The CDR3 coding sequence is TGTGCCAGCAGTTTAAACGGGGAAGGGTTCTACGAGCAGTACTTC.

The rearrangement links TRBV27 to TRBJ1-1, with D possibly matching TRBD1 (5 bases). Trimming took 3 bases from V and 7 from J, leaving 21 bases between them. This CDR3 comprises 16 residues. Germline assignment: CDR1 MNHEY and CDR2 SMNVEV (reference sequence). The CDR3 loop reads CASSFSPVTGRGEAFF. CDR3 bases: TGTGCCAGCAGTTTCTCACCTGTAACAGGAAGGGGTGAAGCTTTCTTT.

The chain is built from TRBV7-6 and TRBJ2-2; D possibly corresponds to TRBD1 (6 bases). Germline V lookup: CDR1 SGHVS, CDR2 FNYEAQ. Trimming pared 4 bases from V and 1 base from J, leaving 10 bases between. The CDR3 extends over 15 amino acids. The CDR3 spells CASSSQQGNTGELFF. The CDR3 coding sequence is TGTGCCAGCAGCTCCCAACAGGGGAACACCGGGGAGCTGTTTTTT.

This sequence joins TRBV2 and TRBJ2-7; possible D gene TRBD1, 5 bases. V dropped 4 bases and J dropped 0 bases, with 13 bases sitting between them. CDR3 length equals 15 residues. Germline V gene lookup returns CDR1 SNHLY and CDR2 FYNNEI. CDR3 DNA sequence: TGTGCCAGCAGTGGGCCAGGGCTCTACTCCTACGAGCAGTACTTC. Amino acids: CASSGPGLYSYEQYF.

The V and J genes are TRBV27 and TRBJ1-5, with 7 positions matching TRBD1. Trimming at V came to 1 base and at J to 0 bases, leaving 3 bases not matched to a gene. In germline, CDR1 is MNHEY, CDR2 SMNVEV (reference sequence). The CDR3 runs to 16 residues. This CDR3 is CASSLLSGGSNQPQHF. CDR3 DNA sequence: TGTGCCAGCAGTTTATTGTCAGGGGGTAGCAATCAGCCCCAGCATTTT.

This clone showed up just once. The chain recombines TRBV9 with TRBJ2-7, with 9 bases identical to TRBD1. Germline V gives CDR1 SGDLS, CDR2 YYNGEE. This CDR3 comprises 16 residues. V shed 0 bases and J 3 bases; nucleotides not matched to a gene: 7. The CDR3: CASSVDQGQGIYEQYF. The CDR3 coding sequence is TGTGCCAGCAGCGTAGATCAGGGACAGGGAATCTACGAGCAGTACTTC.

Only one count was recorded for this clone. This chain joins TRBV6-6 and TRBJ2-1; tentative D call: TRBD1 (6 bases). V lost 2 bases and J 2 bases, leaving 10 bases between the germline ends. The germline V gene has CDR1 MNHNY and CDR2 SVGAGI (reference sequence). There are 15 residues in the CDR3. The CDR3 DNA is TGTGCCAGCAGTTACAGGGCAGGGGCCTACAATGAGCAGTTCTTC. Its translation is CASSYRAGAYNEQFF.

The V and J genes are TRBV14 and TRBJ2-7; D is ambiguous. Germline assignment: CDR1 SGHDN and CDR2 FVKESK. The CDR3 covers 12 residues. With 1 base removed from V and 7 bases from J, the gap between germline ends came to 8 bases. Here the CDR3 DNA reads TGTGCCAGCAGCCAAGCCCCGAGGGAGCAGTACTTC. Translated: CASSQAPREQYF. Combining the CDR3 with reference TRBV14 and TRBJ2-7 gives the whole variable domain EAGVTQFPSHSVIEKGQTVTLRCDPISGHDNLYWYRRVMGKEIKFLLHFVKESKQDESGMPNNRFLAERTGGTYSTLKVQPAELEDSGVYFCASSQAPREQYFGPGTRLTVT.

The genes are TRBV7-2 and TRBJ1-3; a possible D gene is TRBD1 (5 bases). Germline-derived CDR1 and CDR2 are SGHTA and FQGNSA. The CDR3 loop spans 14 amino acids. V was shortened by 1 base and J by 6 bases, with 10 bases between the two germline ends. In DNA, the CDR3 is TGTGCCAGCAGCTTAGTAGGGGTGGAAAACACCATATATTTT. Its protein product is CASSLVGVENTIYF.

The DNA of the CDR3 is TGTGCCAGCAGTCTAGAGTGGGTGAATCAGCCCCAGCATTTT. Amino acid sequence: CASSLEWVNQPQHF. The rearrangement links TRBV2 to TRBJ1-5; D is unresolved. CDR1 and CDR2 (germline): SNHLY, FYNNEI. Trimming took 5 bases from V and 4 from J, leaving 12 bases between them. The CDR3 covers 14 residues.

V usage is TRBV6-6 and J usage is TRBJ1-5; no reliable D call. V shed 2 bases and J shed 5 bases, with 10 bases lying between them. CDR1 MNHNY and CDR2 SVGAGI come from the germline V gene (reference sequence). This CDR3 spans 14 amino acids. In DNA form, the CDR3 reads TGTGCCAGCAGTTACGGCCCGGGGTATCAGCCCCAGCATTTT. Its translation: CASSYGPGYQPQHF.

The V call is TRBV7-9, the J call TRBJ1-6, with D maybe TRBD1 (6 bases). Deletions cut 3 bases from V and 9 bases from J, with 12 bases between. CDR3 size: 14 residues. Germline V lookup: CDR1 SEHNR, CDR2 FQNEAQ (reference sequence). The CDR3 reads CASSFSGQISPLHF. The CDR3 DNA reads TGTGCCAGCAGCTTTTCCGGACAGATTTCACCCCTCCACTTT. The entire variable domain, with the rest obtained from reference TRBV7-9 and TRBJ1-6, is as follows: DTGVSQNPRHKITKRGQNVTFRCDPISEHNRLYWYRQTLGQGPEFLTYFQNEAQLEKSRLLSDRFSAERPKGSFSTLEIQRTEQGDSAMYLCASSFSGQISPLHFGNGTRLTVT.

This chain uses TRBV25-1 with TRBJ1-1; D is possibly TRBD1 (6 bases). V gave up 5 bases and J gave up 0 bases, with 10 bases separating them. This CDR3 is built from 14 residues. The germline V gene has CDR1 MGHDK and CDR2 SYGVNS. CDR3 region: CASSTGNLNTEAFF. CDR3 nucleotide sequence: TGTGCCAGCAGTACAGGGAATTTGAACACTGAAGCTTTCTTT.

This chain joins TRBV6-5 and TRBJ1-5, with 9 bases fitting TRBD1. The CDR3 runs 13 residues. J lost 9 bases, V lost 6 bases, and 6 bases had no gene match. Germline assignment: CDR1 MNHEY and CDR2 SVGAGI. CDR3 sequence reads: CASSSDRGRPQHF. CDR3 in DNA: TGTGCCAGCAGCTCGGACAGGGGAAGGCCCCAGCATTTT.

This chain uses TRBV5-6 with TRBJ1-1, with 10 bases lining up with TRBD1. V lost 5 bases and J lost 5; bases outside the gene matches: 12. CDR1 and CDR2 (germline): SGHDT, YYEEEE. The CDR3 extends over 16 amino acids. The CDR3 nucleotides are TGTGCCAGCAGATACGTGGACAGGGGGGGAGAGACTGAAGCTTTCTTT. Translation: CASRYVDRGGETEAFF.

The chain joins TRBV5-6 to TRBJ1-2; D is perhaps TRBD1 (5 bases). The CDR3 runs to 16 residues. The germline gives CDR1 SGHDT, CDR2 YYEEEE. V was shortened by 0 bases and J by 6 bases, with 18 bases between the two germline ends. In DNA, the CDR3 is TGTGCCAGCAGCTTGGCCTCCCCCGGGGGGGGAAATGGCTACACCTTC. Translating gives CASSLASPGGGNGYTF.

The chain combines TRBV29-1 with TRBJ1-5, with 7 bases matching TRBD1. After removal of 5 bases from V and 9 bases from J, the junction contained 10 bases not matched to a gene. The CDR3 is 13 amino acids. The germline gives CDR1 SQVTM, CDR2 ANQGSEA. The CDR3 DNA reads TGCAGCGTTAATGACAGGGTCGAAGGGCCCCAGCATTTT. The encoded protein is CSVNDRVEGPQHF.

This clone occurred a few times. V gene TRBV2 combines with J gene TRBJ1-1; no definite D call. V was shortened by 5 bases and J by 0 bases, with 10 bases between the two germline ends. The CDR3 runs to 14 residues. CDR1 is SNHLY and CDR2 is FYNNEI in the germline V gene. The CDR3 spells CASSPSGVNTEAFF. CDR3 nucleotides: TGTGCCAGCAGTCCCTCGGGAGTGAACACTGAAGCTTTCTTT.

In this sample, this clone turned up once. The chain recombines TRBV9 with TRBJ2-5; perhaps TRBD2 as D (5 bases). Germline CDR1 reads SGDLS; CDR2 reads YYNGEE. Deletions cut 0 bases from V and 5 bases from J, with 14 bases between. The CDR3 totals 15 residues. The CDR3 is CASSVGGHSLETQYF. The CDR3 DNA reads TGTGCCAGCAGCGTAGGAGGGCACTCCTTGGAGACCCAGTACTTC.

The V call is TRBV2, the J call TRBJ2-7; 7 bases match TRBD2. V lost 7 bases to trimming and J lost 4 bases; unmatched junction nucleotides: 13. Germline V lookup: CDR1 SNHLY, CDR2 FYNNEI. CDR3 length: 15 amino acids. DNA of the CDR3: TGTGCCAGCATTCCAGCGGGAAGAGCTGGGTACGAGCAGTACTTC. Translating it yields CASIPAGRAGYEQYF.

This clone showed up just a few times. The chain couples TRBV18 to TRBJ1-1; weak D call: TRBD1 (6 bases). This CDR3 spans 14 amino acids. Looked up from germline, CDR1 is KGHSH and CDR2 is LQKENI. Trimming shortened V by 2 bases and J by 8 bases, and 15 bases separated the two germline ends. The CDR3 sequence is CASSPWAQGREAFF. In DNA form, the CDR3 reads TGTGCCAGCTCACCATGGGCACAGGGTCGGGAAGCTTTCTTT.

The chain joins TRBV2 to TRBJ2-3; possibly TRBD1 for D (5 bases). The CDR3 is made up of 16 amino acids. Looked up from germline, CDR1 is SNHLY and CDR2 is FYNNEI. V lost 5 bases, J lost 0 bases, and 15 bases lay in between. The CDR3 nucleotides read TGTGCCAGCAGTCTAGAAGCAGGGTTTAGCACAGATACGCAGTATTTT. Its protein product is CASSLEAGFSTDTQYF.

The rearrangement uses TRBV27 and TRBJ1-4; 10 bases line up with TRBD1. V dropped 5 bases and J dropped 4; count of bases not matched to a gene: 1. This CDR3 is built from 14 residues. Germline V lookup: CDR1 MNHEY, CDR2 SMNVEV (reference sequence). CDR3 nucleotide sequence: TGTGCCAGCAGTGGACAGGGGGGTAATGAAAAACTGTTTTTT. Residues: CASSGQGGNEKLFF. Full variable domain (missing parts from reference TRBV27 and TRBJ1-4): EAQVTQNPRYLITVTGKKLTVTCSQNMNHEYMSWYRQDPGLGLRQIYYSMNVEVTDKGDVPEGYKVSRKEKRNFPLILESPSPNQTSLYFCASSGQGGNEKLFFGSGTQLSVL.

The chain links TRBV2 to TRBJ2-1, with TRBD1 matching 8 bases. The J segment lost 7 bases and the V segment lost 5 bases, leaving 7 bases of the junction unmatched. This CDR3 region has 14 residues. CDR1 and CDR2 (germline): SNHLY, FYNNEI. The CDR3, as DNA: TGTGCCAGCAGTATCCAGGGGGCGCTTAATGAGCAGTTCTTC. It specifies CASSIQGALNEQFF.

In its sample, this clone was seen once. The chain combines TRBV5-5 with TRBJ2-5; unclear D gene. CDR1 SGHKS and CDR2 YYEKEE come from the germline V gene (reference sequence). The CDR3 totals 14 residues. The germline V and J ends were trimmed by 0 bases and 1 base, with 7 bases remaining between them. CDR3: CASSLDTVQETQYF. The CDR3 bases are TGTGCCAGCAGCTTGGATACGGTCCAAGAGACCCAGTACTTC.

The genes are TRBV6-6 and TRBJ1-1, with 7 nucleotides matching TRBD1. The CDR3 spans 16 residues. Trimming took 0 bases from V and 1 from J; bases not matched to a gene: 5. Germline CDR1 reads MNHNY; CDR2 reads SVGAGI (reference sequence). The CDR3: CASSYSDNRGNTEAFF. CDR3 nucleotide sequence: TGTGCCAGCAGTTACTCGGATAACAGGGGGAACACTGAAGCTTTCTTT.